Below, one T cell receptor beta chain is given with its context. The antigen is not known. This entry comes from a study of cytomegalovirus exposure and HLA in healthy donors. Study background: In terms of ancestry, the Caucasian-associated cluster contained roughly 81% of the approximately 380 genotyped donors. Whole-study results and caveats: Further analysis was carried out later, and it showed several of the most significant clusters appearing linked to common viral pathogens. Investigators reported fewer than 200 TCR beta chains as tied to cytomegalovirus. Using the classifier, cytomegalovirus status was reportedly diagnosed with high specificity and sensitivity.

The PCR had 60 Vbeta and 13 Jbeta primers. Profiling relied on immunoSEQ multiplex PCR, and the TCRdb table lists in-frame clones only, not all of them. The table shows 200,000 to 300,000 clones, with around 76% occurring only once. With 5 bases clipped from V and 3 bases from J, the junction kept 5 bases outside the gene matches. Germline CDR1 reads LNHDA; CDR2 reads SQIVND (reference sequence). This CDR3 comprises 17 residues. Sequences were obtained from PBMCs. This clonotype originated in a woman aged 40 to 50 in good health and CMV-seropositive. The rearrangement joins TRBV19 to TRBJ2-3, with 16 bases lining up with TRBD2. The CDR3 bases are TGTGCCAGTAGTGGGGGACTAGCGGGAGGGTGGACAGATACGCAGTATTTT. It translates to CASSGGLAGGWTDTQYF.